This T cell receptor (beta chain) came from a study of CD8 T cells in Susac syndrome (dated by TCRdb to between 2018 and 2021). With regard to the full study: Whether CD8+ T cell activation and differentiation in Susac syndrome was antigen driven was tested using repertoire sequencing. Findings and caveats that apply to the study as a whole: The study acknowledged that relatively few individuals were included in the TCR sequencing and HLA analysis.

This clonotype was observed a handful of times. The clone's antigen remains unknown. Base qualities are missing; no much larger clone stands one base away. As encoded in the germline V gene, CDR1 is MNHNS while CDR2 is SASEGT. The CDR3 contains 13 residues, cysteine and phenylalanine counted. Just CDR3 DNA is preserved here, 39 bases in frame from base 1. Trimming costs V 3 bases and J 5 bases, and their ends lie 11 bases apart. RNA was extracted with the RNeasy kit and roughly 0.5 to 1 ug was reverse transcribed using random hexamers. The immunoSEQ multiplex PCR assay, covering 54 Vbeta and 13 Jbeta segments, was used to amplify TCR beta CDR3 regions. PCR amplification bias was corrected using a synthetic template baseline for primer optimization and computational correction. On the authors' methods: Reads were assigned to V, D and J genes according to IMGT and analyzed in immunoSEQ Analyzer, with only productive sequences retained. To calculate clonality, Shannon entropy was normalized by log2 of the number of productive unique sequences and then subtracted from one. Public and private clones were assessed among the 100 most prevalent clones of each patient and control. Clones were defined as Susac-specific when absent from the healthy and MS cohorts, from 1052 published viral clones and from other ImmuneACCESS disease sequences. Using fastp trimming at Q25 and MiXCR clonotype assembly, TCRdb reanalyzed the public sequencing data and kept in-frame beta chains. Each record represents a unique CDR3 protein, reported with the most common genes and DNA among its rows. For this entry, the V and J calls and clone size follow TCRdb and not the study's own pipeline. Present in this sample are about 160,000 distinct CDR3 sequences, approximately 94% of which were seen just once. The ten largest clonotypes hold about 0.095% of the sample.

High-throughput TCR beta sequencing profiled peripheral blood CD8+ and CD4+ T cells from healthy donors, Susac syndrome patients and multiple sclerosis patients. The multiple sclerosis controls were treatment-naive patients whose relapsing-remitting disease, either stable or active, fulfilled the revised McDonald criteria. Bulk CD8+ and CD4+ T cells were purified by magnetic negative isolation, whereas CD8+ TEMRA cells were enriched by FACS. Blood was drawn into EDTA tubes, processed within 24 hours, and PBMCs were isolated by density gradient centrifugation. PBMCs intended for TCR sequencing were frozen in liquid nitrogen and were later thawed in a 37 degrees C water bath. The sorted or isolated CD4+, CD8+ and CD8+ TEMRA cells reached a purity of at least 90%.

The TCR originated in a human donor with multiple sclerosis. The specimen sequenced was CD4+ T cells from PBMCs. Recombination connected TRBV6-1 to TRBJ2-7; a tentative D call is TRBD1 (6 bases match). The nucleotide sequence is given as TGTGCCAGCAGTGATGCAGGGGTAAACGAGCAGTACTTC. It specifies CASSDAGVNEQYF.